Below, 31 T cell receptor beta chains from the same sample are listed, as sequenced in a study of T cell changes during pregnancy in multiple sclerosis (dated by TCRdb to about 2019). Library preparation used the immunoSEQ multiplex PCR assay. Entries here come from immuneACCESS through TCRdb and include only in-frame sequences with V and J called. Some clones fail to appear in such tables; in the studies checked, an unresolved V gene covers under half of the shortfall, and the cause of the remainder is unknown. The sample table holds about 51,000 clones, of which 90% to 95% were seen once. Clones ranked in the top ten supply 0.5% to 0.7% of the sample. This specimen consisted of CD4+ T cells from peripheral blood mononuclear cells, obtained in the second trimester of pregnancy. All receptors derive from a female donor with multiple sclerosis, enrolled in a pregnancy study.

The V and J genes are TRBV7-3 and TRBJ2-2, with D possibly TRBD1 on 5 matching bases. Germline lookup yields CDR1 SGHTA and CDR2 FQGTGA. Trimming pared 5 bases from V and 0 bases from J, leaving 13 bases between. The CDR3 runs 16 residues. The CDR3 DNA sequence: TGTGCCAGCAGCGCAAAGACAGTCGCGAACACCGGGGAGCTGTTTTTT. Residues: CASSAKTVANTGELFF.

The J gene is TRBJ2-5, the V gene TRBV19; 10 bases line up with TRBD2. The assigned J gene may be wrong: the sequence end matches TRBJ2-7 better. The CDR3 runs 14 residues. Germline CDR1 is LNHDA and CDR2 is SQIVND (reference sequence). This chain's CDR3 is CASSSSGGRYEQYF. In DNA, the CDR3 is TGTGCCAGTAGTAGTAGCGGGGGGCGCTACGAGCAGTACTTC.

This chain connects TRBV2 to TRBJ1-5; D gene ambiguous. Germline V lookup: CDR1 SNHLY, CDR2 FYNNEI. V lost 6 bases and J 1 base, leaving 13 bases between the germline ends. The CDR3 spans 15 residues. CDR3: CASRARLLSNQPQHF. CDR3 nucleotide sequence: TGTGCCAGCAGGGCGAGACTATTGAGCAATCAGCCCCAGCATTTT. The variable domain in full, with the rest retrieved from reference TRBV2 and TRBJ1-5, is EPEVTQTPSHQVTQMGQEVILRCVPISNHLYFYWYRQILGQKVEFLVSFYNNEISEKSEIFDDQFSVERPDGSNFTLKIRSTKLEDSAMYFCASRARLLSNQPQHFGDGTRLSIL.

As concerns this clone: One junction end does not reproduce the germline sequence, and a read error may be involved. The chain recombines TRBV9 with TRBJ2-7; no definite D call. Germline CDR1 SGDLS, CDR2 YYNGEE. This CDR3 spans 13 amino acids. CDR3 region: CASTVGPGYEQYF. The CDR3 nucleotides read TGTGCCAGCACCGTAGGCCCCGGTTACGAGCAGTACTTC.

The CDR3 region has the DNA TGTGCCAGCAGTCGGACAGGGGGGTCCTACGAGCAGTACTTC. Amino acid sequence: CASSRTGGSYEQYF. The chain is built from TRBV27 and TRBJ2-7; 10 positions agree with TRBD1. After removal of 5 bases from V and 1 base from J, the junction contained 2 bases not matched to a gene. This CDR3 has 14 residues. The V gene's germline CDR1 is MNHEY and CDR2 SMNVEV (reference sequence).

The chain carries TRBV5-6 and TRBJ1-2, with 8 bases lining up with TRBD1. Germline CDR1 and CDR2: SGHDT and YYEEEE. There are 14 residues in the CDR3. The ends lost 4 bases at V and 4 bases at J; junction bases unmatched: 6. CDR3 nucleotides: TGTGCCAGCAGCCCGGACAGGGCGATCTATGGCTACACCTTC. Translating it yields CASSPDRAIYGYTF.

The chain has TRBV7-2 and TRBJ2-7; 9 nucleotides line up with TRBD1. This CDR3 spans 16 amino acids. Germline V gene lookup returns CDR1 SGHTA and CDR2 FQGNSA. J was trimmed by 4 bases and V by 5 bases; bases with no gene match: 12. CDR3 coding DNA: TGTGCCAGCAGCCCCCGCGGGGACAGGGTTATGTACGAGCAGTACTTC. It yields the protein CASSPRGDRVMYEQYF.

This clone has a single count. The chain has TRBV9 and TRBJ2-5; D may be TRBD2 (6 bases). Trimming removed 0 bases from V and 1 base from J, with 16 bases in between. The CDR3 consists of 17 residues. CDR1 is SGDLS and CDR2 is YYNGEE in the germline V gene. The CDR3 loop is CASSVATVGGRQETQYF. CDR3 bases: TGTGCCAGCAGCGTAGCTACTGTCGGGGGTCGCCAAGAGACCCAGTACTTC. Full variable domain (remainder filled in from reference TRBV9 and TRBJ2-5): DSGVTQTPKHLITATGQRVTLRCSPRSGDLSVYWYQQSLDQGLQFLIQYYNGEERAKGNILERFSAQQFPDLHSELNLSSLELGDSALYFCASSVATVGGRQETQYFGPGTRLLVL.

V and J are TRBV5-6 and TRBJ1-3; possibly TRBD1 for D (6 bases). From germline, CDR1 is SGHDT and CDR2 YYEEEE. Trimming removed 0 bases at V and 4 bases at J, with 11 bases between. This CDR3 is built from 15 residues. The CDR3 reads CASSLVGGAGNTIYF. The DNA of the CDR3 is TGTGCCAGCAGCTTGGTTGGGGGCGCCGGAAACACCATATATTTT.

The chain uses TRBV29-1 and TRBJ1-1; a weak D match, TRBD1 (5 bases). Germline CDR1 SQVTM, CDR2 ANQGSEA. V was clipped by 4 bases and J by 0 bases, with 9 bases between them. The CDR3 is 13 amino acids. DNA of the CDR3: TGCAGCGTTGGGGGCGAGGTGAACACTGAAGCTTTCTTT. It is translated as CSVGGEVNTEAFF.

The chain is built from TRBV2 and TRBJ1-5; 7 bases are shared with TRBD1. With 7 bases clipped from V and 6 bases from J, the junction kept 6 bases outside the gene matches. Looked up from germline, CDR1 is SNHLY and CDR2 is FYNNEI. The CDR3 totals 13 residues. CDR3 loop: CASTKGAGQPQHF. CDR3 coding DNA: TGTGCCAGCACTAAGGGGGCTGGTCAGCCCCAGCATTTT.

V usage is TRBV5-4 and J usage is TRBJ1-1; 10 bases map to TRBD1. CDR1 SGHNT and CDR2 YYREEE come from the germline V gene (reference sequence). With V trimmed by 5 bases and J by 6 bases, 4 bases remained unmatched. The CDR3 has 13 amino acids. This chain's CDR3 is CASRQTGGSEAFF. As DNA, the CDR3 is TGTGCCAGCAGACAGACAGGGGGCTCTGAAGCTTTCTTT.

This clone was picked up one time. The chain has TRBV6-5 and TRBJ2-7, with D possibly matching TRBD1 (6 bases). V was trimmed by 4 bases and J by 4 bases, leaving 14 bases between them. This CDR3 region has 14 residues. Germline values: CDR1 MNHEY, CDR2 SVGAGI. The CDR3 protein is CASSFIGQPYEQYF. The CDR3 DNA follows: TGTGCCAGCAGTTTCATAGGACAGCCATACGAGCAGTACTTC.

The chain employs TRBV7-2 and TRBJ1-2, with 7 nucleotides matching TRBD1. V lost 5 bases and J lost 4; bases outside the gene matches: 16. Germline V gene sequence: CDR1 SGHTA, CDR2 FQGNSA. The CDR3 is 17 residues long. The CDR3 region is CASSPRGPSQGGYGYTF. CDR3 DNA sequence: TGTGCCAGCAGCCCTAGGGGGCCGAGTCAGGGTGGCTATGGCTACACCTTC.

The chain carries TRBV18 and TRBJ1-2; unclear D gene. V shed 1 base and J shed 3 bases, with 9 bases lying between them. Germline V CDR1 and CDR2: KGHSH, LQKENI. The CDR3 extends over 14 amino acids. The CDR3 DNA reads TGTGCCAGCTCACCACGCCACGGGGACTATGGCTACACCTTC. Translated: CASSPRHGDYGYTF.

The genes are TRBV7-9 and TRBJ1-5; unclear D gene. Trimming took off 5 bases at V and 4 bases at J, with 6 bases between the two ends. The CDR3 covers 12 residues. Germline CDR1 reads SEHNR; CDR2 reads FQNEAQ (reference sequence). In DNA form, the CDR3 reads TGTGCCAGCAGCAACACAAATCAGCCCCAGCATTTT. This encodes CASSNTNQPQHF.

The chain uses TRBV25-1 and TRBJ2-1; D may be TRBD1 (8 bases). CDR3 length: 15 residues. Deletions cut 5 bases from V and 8 bases from J, with 19 bases between. Germline CDR1 is MGHDK and CDR2 is SYGVNS. The CDR3 spells CASSWGGTGPYEQFF. The CDR3 DNA reads as TGTGCCAGCAGTTGGGGGGGGACAGGCCCTTATGAGCAGTTCTTC.

The rearrangement joins TRBV19 to TRBJ1-2; TRBD1 matches at 7 bases. The V gene's germline CDR1 is LNHDA and CDR2 SQIVND (reference sequence). The CDR3 length is 15 residues. With V trimmed by 3 bases and J by 5 bases, 9 bases remained unmatched. CDR3 nucleotide sequence: TGTGCCAGTAGTATTCAGGAGACAGGGAAATATGGCTACACCTTC. It yields the protein CASSIQETGKYGYTF.

The gene calls are TRBV4-1 and TRBJ1-6, with D unresolved. The CDR3 covers 16 residues. V was cut by 2 bases and J by 8 bases, with 16 bases left in between. CDR1 MGHRA and CDR2 YSYEKL come from the germline V gene. CDR3 in amino acids: CASSQKGRVGDSPLHF. CDR3 sequence (DNA): TGCGCCAGCAGCCAAAAAGGGAGGGTCGGGGATTCACCCCTCCACTTT.

The chain has TRBV4-2 and TRBJ1-2, with a weak D call TRBD1 (5 bases). The length of the CDR3 is 16 residues. V gave up 1 base and J gave up 3 bases, with 15 bases separating them. CDR1 and CDR2 (germline): LGHNA, YNFKEQ. DNA of the CDR3: TGTGCCAGCAGCCAAGTAACTCAGGGCTTCGACTATGGCTACACCTTC. Encoded protein: CASSQVTQGFDYGYTF.

This clone was found once. J is TRBJ1-2 and V is TRBV18; 8 positions match TRBD1. Germline-derived CDR1 and CDR2 are KGHSH and LQKENI. With 3 bases clipped from V and 3 bases from J, the junction kept 3 bases outside the gene matches. There are 14 residues in the CDR3. The CDR3 DNA reads TGTGCCAGCTCACCGGAGACAGGGGACTATGGCTACACCTTC. Protein product: CASSPETGDYGYTF. The full variable domain, in which reference TRBV18 and TRBJ1-2 provide the parts outside the CDR3, is NAGVMQNPRHLVRRRGQEARLRCSPMKGHSHVYWYRQLPEEGLKFMVYLQKENIIDESGMPKERFSAEFPKEGPSILRIQQVVRGDSAAYFCASSPETGDYGYTFGSGTRLTVV.

The V gene is TRBV7-3, the J gene TRBJ1-1; D possibly corresponds to TRBD1 (6 bases). This CDR3 comprises 13 residues. CDR1 is SGHTA, CDR2 FQGTGA, per germline. Trimming stripped 3 bases from V and 4 bases from J, with 9 bases between. The chain's CDR3 is CASSFTGTTEAFF. In DNA, the CDR3 is TGTGCCAGCAGCTTTACAGGGACCACTGAAGCTTTCTTT. The full variable domain, in which reference TRBV7-3 and TRBJ1-1 provide the parts outside the CDR3, is GAGVSQTPSNKVTEKGKYVELRCDPISGHTALYWYRQSLGQGPEFLIYFQGTGAADDSGLPNDRFFAVRPEGSVSTLKIQRTERGDSAVYLCASSFTGTTEAFFGQGTRLTVV.

The gene calls are TRBV2 and TRBJ1-2; TRBD1 agrees at 8 bases. V trimming: 8 bases; J trimming: 4 bases; junction bases outside the gene matches: 9. CDR3 length: 14 residues. The germline CDR1 and CDR2 sequences are SNHLY and FYNNEI. The CDR3 reads CASVDRGRGYGYTF. CDR3 coding DNA: TGTGCCAGCGTCGACAGGGGCCGTGGCTATGGCTACACCTTC.

The chain recombines TRBV4-1 with TRBJ1-4; the D gene is possibly TRBD1 (6 bases). The V and J ends lost 5 bases and 0 bases respectively, with 10 bases between them. CDR1 MGHRA and CDR2 YSYEKL come from the germline V gene. The CDR3 runs to 15 residues. CDR3 in amino acids: CASSSQGPTNEKLFF. In nucleotides, the CDR3 is TGCGCCAGCAGCTCCCAGGGGCCAACTAATGAAAAACTGTTTTTT.

The chain links TRBV9 to TRBJ2-5; 12 bases fit TRBD2. V lost 3 bases and J lost 6; bases outside the gene matches: 6. Germline loops: CDR1 SGDLS, CDR2 YYNGEE. CDR3 length equals 15 residues. The CDR3 sequence: CASSAASGGAQTQYF. The CDR3 region has the DNA TGTGCCAGCAGCGCAGCTAGCGGGGGGGCGCAGACCCAGTACTTC.

The rearrangement links TRBV6-4 to TRBJ1-1, with D unclear. The CDR3 loop spans 13 amino acids. Germline V gene sequence: CDR1 MRHNA, CDR2 SNTAGT. Trimming removed 4 bases at V and 2 bases at J, with 8 bases between. The CDR3 region is CASSVDSNTEAFF. Written as DNA, the CDR3 is TGTGCCAGCAGTGTCGACTCCAACACTGAAGCTTTCTTT.

This clone has only one observation. This chain connects TRBV7-9 to TRBJ2-3; perhaps TRBD2 as D (6 bases). CDR3 size: 15 residues. V was trimmed by 4 bases and J by 0 bases, leaving 11 bases between them. Germline-derived CDR1 and CDR2 are SEHNR and FQNEAQ (reference sequence). The CDR3 spells CASSWTTSSTDTQYF. CDR3 nucleotide sequence: TGTGCCAGCAGCTGGACTACATCGAGCACAGATACGCAGTATTTT.

V and J are TRBV23-1 and TRBJ1-1; D unresolved. TRBV23-1 is marked as an open reading frame, function uncertain. The CDR3 sequence is 16 residues long. V lost 8 bases to trimming and J lost 0 bases, with 19 bases between them. The CDR3 bases are TGCGCCAGCCCGCTCGACACTTCAATTATGAACACTGAAGCTTTCTTT. It translates to CASPLDTSIMNTEAFF.

This chain joins TRBV2 and TRBJ2-7; D perhaps matches TRBD2 (7 bases). The ends were cut back, 8 bases at V and 1 base at J, with 15 bases in the middle. This CDR3 is built from 14 residues. From germline, CDR1 is SNHLY and CDR2 FYNNEI. CDR3 sequence (DNA): TGTGCCAGCTCGGCGGGGGCAGGGTCCTACGAGCAGTACTTC. It is translated as CASSAGAGSYEQYF.

In this sample, this clone turned up a few times. The V and J genes are TRBV6-5 and TRBJ1-1, with 8 bases that match TRBD1. The germline V gene has CDR1 MNHEY and CDR2 SVGAGI. The CDR3 sequence is 15 residues long. Trimming at V came to 5 bases and at J to 3 bases, leaving 8 bases not matched to a gene. In DNA form, the CDR3 reads TGTGCCAGCAGTAGTCTCCCGACAGGGGACACTGAAGCTTTCTTT. Its translation: CASSSLPTGDTEAFF.

This clone was detected once. The chain carries TRBV9 and TRBJ1-3, with 8 bases lining up with TRBD1. With 0 bases clipped from V and 2 bases from J, the junction kept 7 bases outside the gene matches. The CDR3 sequence is 17 residues long. The germline V gene encodes CDR1 SGDLS and CDR2 YYNGEE. The CDR3 loop reads CASSVAIKQGAGNTIYF. CDR3 nucleotide sequence: TGTGCCAGCAGCGTAGCTATAAAACAGGGGGCTGGAAACACCATATATTTT.